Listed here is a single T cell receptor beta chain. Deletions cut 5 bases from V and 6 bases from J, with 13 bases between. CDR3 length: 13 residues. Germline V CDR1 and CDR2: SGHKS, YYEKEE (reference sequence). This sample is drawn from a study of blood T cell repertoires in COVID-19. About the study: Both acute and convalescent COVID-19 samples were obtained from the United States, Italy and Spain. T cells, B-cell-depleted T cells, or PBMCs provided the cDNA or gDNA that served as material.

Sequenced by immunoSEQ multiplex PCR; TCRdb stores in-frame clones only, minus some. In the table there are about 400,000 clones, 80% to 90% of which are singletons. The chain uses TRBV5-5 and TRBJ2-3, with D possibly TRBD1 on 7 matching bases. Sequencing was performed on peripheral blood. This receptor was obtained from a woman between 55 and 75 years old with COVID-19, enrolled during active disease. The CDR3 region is CASSWQGGDTQYF. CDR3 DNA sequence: TGTGCCAGCAGTTGGCAGGGGGGCGATACGCAGTATTTT.